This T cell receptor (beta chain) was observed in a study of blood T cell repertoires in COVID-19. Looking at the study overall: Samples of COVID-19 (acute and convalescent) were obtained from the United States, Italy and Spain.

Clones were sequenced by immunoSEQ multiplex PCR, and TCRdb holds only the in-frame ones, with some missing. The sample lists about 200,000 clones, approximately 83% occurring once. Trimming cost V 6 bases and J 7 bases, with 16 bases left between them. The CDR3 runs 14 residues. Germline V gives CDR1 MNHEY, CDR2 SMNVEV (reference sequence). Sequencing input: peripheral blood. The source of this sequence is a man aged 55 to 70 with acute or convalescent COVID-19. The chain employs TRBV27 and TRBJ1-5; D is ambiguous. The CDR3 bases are TGTGCCAGCAGACCGGACTCACCCGAGCAGCCCCAGCATTTT. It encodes CASRPDSPEQPQHF.